The present entry profiles one T cell receptor (beta chain) with its context. Its antigen is unidentified. Germline V gives CDR1 SGHVS, CDR2 FNYEAQ. The CDR3 has 16 residues. Trimming cost V 4 bases and J 5 bases, with 20 bases left between them. The data are from a study of early T cells in non-severe SARS-CoV-2 infection. Across the whole study: It was bulk RNA from unsorted whole blood that was sequenced, and the chains were unpaired. Study results and caveats: Private and CD4 specificities were missed by VDJdb matching, which favored anti-spike CD8 responses.

Attached unique molecular identifiers marked individual cDNA molecules. TCRdb passed the 5' RACE reads through MiXCR, listing each CDR3 protein once. In the table there are tens of thousands of distinct CDR3 sequences, roughly 9.2% of which are singletons. This sequence was found in an adult who was a healthcare worker with PCR-confirmed SARS-CoV-2 infection or an uninfected control (not recorded which). Sequencing used whole blood. J is TRBJ1-1 and V is TRBV7-6; a possible D gene is TRBD1 (6 bases). The CDR3 reads CASSWGHGATETEAFF. The CDR3 DNA is TGTGCCAGCAGCTGGGGACATGGGGCCACGGAAACTGAAGCTTTCTTT. Variable domain in full (rest from reference TRBV7-6 and TRBJ1-1): GAGVSQSPRYKVTKRGQDVALRCDPISGHVSLYWYRQALGQGPEFLTYFNYEAQQDKSGLPNDRFSAERPEGSISTLTIQRTEQRDSAMYRCASSWGHGATETEAFFGQGTRLTVV.